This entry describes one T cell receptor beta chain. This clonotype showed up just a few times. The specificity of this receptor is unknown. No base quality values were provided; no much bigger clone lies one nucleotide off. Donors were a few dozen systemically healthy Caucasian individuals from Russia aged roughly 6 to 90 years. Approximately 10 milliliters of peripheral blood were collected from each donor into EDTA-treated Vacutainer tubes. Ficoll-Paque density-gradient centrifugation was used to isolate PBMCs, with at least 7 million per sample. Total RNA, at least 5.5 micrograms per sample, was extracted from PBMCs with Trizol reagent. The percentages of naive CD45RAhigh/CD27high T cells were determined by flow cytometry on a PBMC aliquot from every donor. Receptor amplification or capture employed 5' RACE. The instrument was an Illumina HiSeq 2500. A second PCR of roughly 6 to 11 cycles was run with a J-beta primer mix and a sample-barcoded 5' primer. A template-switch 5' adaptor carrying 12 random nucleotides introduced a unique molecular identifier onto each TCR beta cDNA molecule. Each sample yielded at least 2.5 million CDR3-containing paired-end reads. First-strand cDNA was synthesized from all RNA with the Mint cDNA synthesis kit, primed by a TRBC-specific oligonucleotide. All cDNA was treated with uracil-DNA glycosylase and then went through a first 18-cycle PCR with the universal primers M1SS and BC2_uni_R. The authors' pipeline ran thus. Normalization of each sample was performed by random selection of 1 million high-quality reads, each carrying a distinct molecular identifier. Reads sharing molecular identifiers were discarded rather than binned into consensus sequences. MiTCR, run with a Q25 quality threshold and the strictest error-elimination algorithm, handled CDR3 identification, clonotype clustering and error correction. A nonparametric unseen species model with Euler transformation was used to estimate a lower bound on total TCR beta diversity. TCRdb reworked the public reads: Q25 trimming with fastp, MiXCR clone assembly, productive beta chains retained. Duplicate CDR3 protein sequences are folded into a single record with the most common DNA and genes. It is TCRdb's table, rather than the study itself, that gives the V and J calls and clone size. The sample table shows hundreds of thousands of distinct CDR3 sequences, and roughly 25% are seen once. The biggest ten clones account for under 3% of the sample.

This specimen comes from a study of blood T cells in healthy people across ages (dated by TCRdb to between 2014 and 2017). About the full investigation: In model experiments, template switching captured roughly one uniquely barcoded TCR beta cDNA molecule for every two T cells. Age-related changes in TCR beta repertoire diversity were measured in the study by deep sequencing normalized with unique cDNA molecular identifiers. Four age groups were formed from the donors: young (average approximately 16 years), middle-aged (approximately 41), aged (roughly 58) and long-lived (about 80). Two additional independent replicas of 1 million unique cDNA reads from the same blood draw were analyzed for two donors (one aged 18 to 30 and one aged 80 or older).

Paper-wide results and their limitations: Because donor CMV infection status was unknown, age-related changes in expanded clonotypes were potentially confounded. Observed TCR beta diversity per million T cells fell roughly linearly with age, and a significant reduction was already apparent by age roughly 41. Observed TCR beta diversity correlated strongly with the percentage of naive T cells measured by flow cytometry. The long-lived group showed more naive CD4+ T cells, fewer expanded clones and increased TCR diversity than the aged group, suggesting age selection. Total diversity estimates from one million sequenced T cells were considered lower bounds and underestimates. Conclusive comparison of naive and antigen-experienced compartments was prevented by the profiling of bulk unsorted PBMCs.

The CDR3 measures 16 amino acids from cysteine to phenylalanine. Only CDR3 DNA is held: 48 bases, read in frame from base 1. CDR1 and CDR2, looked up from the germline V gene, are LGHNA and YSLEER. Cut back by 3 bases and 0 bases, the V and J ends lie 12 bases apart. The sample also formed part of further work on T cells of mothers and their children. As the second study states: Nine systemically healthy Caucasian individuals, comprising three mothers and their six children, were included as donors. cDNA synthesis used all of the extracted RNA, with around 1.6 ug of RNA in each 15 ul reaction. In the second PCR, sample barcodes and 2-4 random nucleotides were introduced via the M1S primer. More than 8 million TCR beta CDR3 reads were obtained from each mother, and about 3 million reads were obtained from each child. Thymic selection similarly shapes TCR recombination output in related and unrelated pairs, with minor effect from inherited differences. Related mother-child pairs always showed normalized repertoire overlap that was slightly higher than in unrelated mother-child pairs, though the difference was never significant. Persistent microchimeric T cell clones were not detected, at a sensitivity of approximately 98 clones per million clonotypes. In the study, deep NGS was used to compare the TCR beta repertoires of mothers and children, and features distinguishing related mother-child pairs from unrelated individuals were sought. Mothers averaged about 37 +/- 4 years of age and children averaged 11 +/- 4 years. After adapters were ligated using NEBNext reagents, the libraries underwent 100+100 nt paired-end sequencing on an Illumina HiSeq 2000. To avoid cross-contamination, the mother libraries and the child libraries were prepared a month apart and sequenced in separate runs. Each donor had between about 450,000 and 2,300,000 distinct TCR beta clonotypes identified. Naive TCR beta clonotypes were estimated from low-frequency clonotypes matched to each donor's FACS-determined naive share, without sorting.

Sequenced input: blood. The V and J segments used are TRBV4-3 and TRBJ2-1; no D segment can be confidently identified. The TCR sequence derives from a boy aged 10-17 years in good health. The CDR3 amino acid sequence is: CASSQVQRSSYNEQFF. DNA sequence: TGCGCCAGCAGCCAGGTCCAGCGTAGCTCCTACAATGAGCAGTTCTTC.